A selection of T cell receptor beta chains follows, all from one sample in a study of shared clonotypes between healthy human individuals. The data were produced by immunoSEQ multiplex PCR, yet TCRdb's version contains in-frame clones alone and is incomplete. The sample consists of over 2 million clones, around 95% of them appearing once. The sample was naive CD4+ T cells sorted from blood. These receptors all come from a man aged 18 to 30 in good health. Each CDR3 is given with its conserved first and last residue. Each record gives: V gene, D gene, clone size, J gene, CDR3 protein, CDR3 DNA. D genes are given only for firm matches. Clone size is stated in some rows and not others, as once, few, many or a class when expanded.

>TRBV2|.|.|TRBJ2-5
CASSEQDLQETQYF
TGTGCCAGCAGCGAACAGGATCTTCAAGAGACCCAGTACTTC
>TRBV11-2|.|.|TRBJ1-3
CASSSLRENTIYF
TGTGCCAGCAGCTCCCTTCGCGAAAACACCATATATTTT
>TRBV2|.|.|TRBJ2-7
CASSELEDRAYEQYF
TGTGCCAGCAGTGAGTTGGAGGACAGAGCCTACGAGCAGTACTTC
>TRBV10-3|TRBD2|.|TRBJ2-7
CAVTPGGSYEQYF
TGTGCCGTTACCCCGGGGGGCTCCTACGAGCAGTACTTC
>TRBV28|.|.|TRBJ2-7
CASSPGGLRGSFEQYF
TGTGCCAGCAGCCCCGGCGGTCTTCGGGGGTCTTTCGAGCAGTACTTC
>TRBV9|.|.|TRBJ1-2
CASSVDDSYGYTF
TGTGCCAGCAGCGTAGATGACAGCTATGGCTACACCTTC
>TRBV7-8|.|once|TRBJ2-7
CASSLEAGLYEQYF
TGTGCCAGCAGCTTAGAGGCAGGACTCTACGAGCAGTACTTC
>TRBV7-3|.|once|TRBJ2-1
CASSFRPNPYNEQFF
TGTGCCAGCAGCTTTCGGCCGAACCCCTACAATGAGCAGTTCTTC
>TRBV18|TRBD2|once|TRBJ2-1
CASSPPGKSGGSGEQFF
TGTGCCAGCTCACCACCTGGGAAGTCGGGAGGGTCAGGTGAGCAGTTCTTC
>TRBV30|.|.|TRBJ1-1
CAWGQANTEAFF
TGTGCCTGGGGGCAGGCGAACACTGAAGCTTTCTTT
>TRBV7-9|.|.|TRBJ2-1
CASSPRGSSSYNEQFF
TGTGCCAGCAGCCCCCGTGGCAGTTCCTCCTACAATGAGCAGTTCTTC
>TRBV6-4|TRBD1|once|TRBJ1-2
CASLGQGYYGYTF
TGTGCCAGCCTGGGACAGGGGTACTATGGCTACACCTTC
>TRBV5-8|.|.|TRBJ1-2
CASSLDRIYGYTF
TGTGCCAGCAGCTTGGACAGAATCTATGGCTACACCTTC
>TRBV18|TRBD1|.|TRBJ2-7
CASSQGTATYEQYF
TGTGCCAGCTCACAGGGGACAGCCACCTACGAGCAGTACTTC
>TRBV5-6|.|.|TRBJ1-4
CASSFWDTNEKLFF
TGTGCCAGCAGCTTCTGGGACACTAATGAAAAACTGTTTTTT
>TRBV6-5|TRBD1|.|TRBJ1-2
CASSYPTGQGAYGYTF
TGTGCCAGCAGTTACCCGACGGGGCAGGGGGCCTATGGCTACACCTTC
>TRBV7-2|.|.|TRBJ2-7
CASSPAGLADYEQYF
TGTGCCAGCAGCCCAGCCGGGCTAGCCGACTACGAGCAGTACTTC
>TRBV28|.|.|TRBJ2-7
CASSIIQRGEQYF
TGTGCCAGCAGCATCATTCAGAGGGGCGAGCAGTACTTC
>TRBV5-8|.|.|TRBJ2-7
CASSFPSRGSYEQYF
TGTGCCAGCAGCTTTCCCTCCAGGGGCTCCTACGAGCAGTACTTC
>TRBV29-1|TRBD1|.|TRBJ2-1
CSGRTGQALNEQFF
TGCAGCGGCCGAACGGGACAGGCCCTGAATGAGCAGTTCTTC
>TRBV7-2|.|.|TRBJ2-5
CASSLVEGETQYF
TGTGCCAGCAGCTTAGTCGAGGGGGAGACCCAGTACTTC
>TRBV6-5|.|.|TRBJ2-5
CASSLLGQVAGETQYF
TGTGCCAGCAGTTTGCTCGGGCAAGTTGCTGGAGAGACCCAGTACTTC
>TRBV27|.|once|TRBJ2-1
CASSFIQEGYNEQFF
TGTGCCAGCAGTTTTATCCAGGAGGGATACAATGAGCAGTTCTTC
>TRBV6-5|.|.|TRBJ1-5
CASSYSTNVQPQHF
TGTGCCAGCAGTTACTCGACGAATGTGCAGCCCCAGCATTTT
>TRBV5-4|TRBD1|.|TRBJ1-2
CASSYADRGFYGYTF
TGTGCCAGCAGCTATGCGGACAGGGGCTTCTATGGCTACACCTTC
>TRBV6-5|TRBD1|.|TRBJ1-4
CASSMDRGNGKLFF
TGTGCCAGCAGTATGGACAGGGGGAACGGAAAACTGTTTTTT